This TCR beta chain stems from a study of PD-1 blockade in classical Hodgkin lymphoma. In germline, CDR1 is MDHEN, CDR2 SYDVKM. This CDR3 spans 15 amino acids. Between the trimmed V and J ends, which lost 4 bases and 7 bases, there was a span of 14 bases. Every patient experienced relapse after autologous stem cell transplantation, and brentuximab vedotin exposure varied. Profiled with immunoSEQ multiplex PCR; TCRdb holds only in-frame clones, not every one. The data show 22,000 or so clones, roughly 77% seen once. By share, this clone counts as large. This chain connects TRBV28 to TRBJ1-6; maybe TRBD1 (6 bases). The sequencing here drew on peripheral blood mononuclear cells (PBMCs), taken before the second cycle of nivolumab. This TCR derives from a human donor with classical Hodgkin lymphoma. DNA of the CDR3: TGTGCCAGCAGTTCACTCTTAGGGGGAAATTCACCCCTCCACTTT. It codes for CASSSLLGGNSPLHF. Together with reference TRBV28 and TRBJ1-6, the CDR3 gives the full variable domain: DVKVTQSSRYLVKRTGEKVFLECVQDMDHENMFWYRQDPGLGLRLIYFSYDVKMKEKGDIPEGYSVSREKKERFSLILESASTNQTSMYLCASSSLLGGNSPLHFGNGTRLTVT.